This passage covers 25 T cell receptor beta chains from one sample sequenced in a study of blood T cell repertoires in COVID-19. Using immunoSEQ multiplex PCR, the repertoire was profiled, and TCRdb retains in-frame clones only, with some absent. The sample has tens of thousands of clones, approximately 92% seen once. Specimen: peripheral blood. The origin of the receptors is a woman aged 50 to 60 with active COVID-19.

The J gene is TRBJ1-1, the V gene TRBV5-1; 7 nucleotides line up with TRBD1. Unmatched junction bases numbered 15, after V lost 1 base and J lost 3 bases. There are 18 residues in the CDR3. Per germline, CDR1 SGHRS and CDR2 YFSETQ. As DNA, the CDR3 is TGCGCCAGCAGCTTGACCGCGACAGGGAGTATCCCGGACACTGAAGCTTTCTTT. As protein: CASSLTATGSIPDTEAFF. Full variable domain (rest looked up from reference TRBV5-1 and TRBJ1-1): KAGVTQTPRYLIKTRGQQVTLSCSPISGHRSVSWYQQTPGQGLQFLFEYFSETQRNKGNFPGRFSGRQFSNSRSEMNVSTLELGDSALYLCASSLTATGSIPDTEAFFGQGTRLTVV.

The chain carries TRBV9 and TRBJ2-7; the match to TRBD2 covers 8 bases. Germline trimming cut 0 bases from V and 6 bases from J; bases unmatched to any gene: 8. CDR3 size: 15 residues. Germline CDR1 SGDLS, CDR2 YYNGEE. The CDR3 bases are TGTGCCAGCAGCGTAGCTTCAGCGGGAGTACTCGAGCAGTACTTC. It yields the protein CASSVASAGVLEQYF.

The genes are TRBV19 and TRBJ1-2; 7 nucleotides align to TRBD1. Trimming removed 5 bases from V and 4 bases from J; junction bases left unmatched: 10. From germline, CDR1 is LNHDA and CDR2 SQIVND (reference sequence). The CDR3 spans 15 residues. Here the CDR3 DNA reads TGTGCCAGTAGTGCTTATGACAGGGAACGCTATGGCTACACCTTC. Its translation is CASSAYDRERYGYTF.

The gene calls are TRBV10-2 and TRBJ2-5, with 9 positions matching TRBD1. V dropped 9 bases and J dropped 5; count of bases not matched to a gene: 10. Germline V gene sequence: CDR1 WSHSY, CDR2 SAAADI. The CDR3 consists of 14 residues. The CDR3 here is CASKGQGGAETQYF. CDR3 coding DNA: TGCGCCAGTAAGGGACAGGGCGGAGCGGAGACCCAGTACTTC.

The V gene is TRBV18, the J gene TRBJ1-1; 7 nucleotides agree with TRBD1. Germline loops: CDR1 KGHSH, CDR2 LQKENI. Trimming cost V 3 bases and J 5 bases; bases outside gene matches: 6. CDR3 size: 14 residues. CDR3 DNA sequence: TGTGCCAGCTCACCTGGGACAGATGGAACTGAAGCTTTCTTT. It encodes CASSPGTDGTEAFF.

This chain links TRBV5-6 with TRBJ1-2; no definite D call. The CDR3 is made up of 15 amino acids. V gave up 1 base and J gave up 5 bases, with 15 bases separating them. Germline V gene data show CDR1 as SGHDT and CDR2 as YYEEEE. In DNA form, the CDR3 reads TGTGCCAGCAGCTTGAGTCTTTTGGCAGTTTATGGCTACACCTTC. This sequence encodes CASSLSLLAVYGYTF.

This sequence joins TRBV6-5 and TRBJ1-1; TRBD1 agrees at 8 bases. Germline V gene data show CDR1 as MNHEY and CDR2 as SVGAGI. The length of the CDR3 is 14 residues. With V trimmed by 5 bases and J by 3 bases, 5 bases remained unmatched. Written as DNA, the CDR3 is TGTGCCAGCAGTCCCACGACAGGGGACACTGAAGCTTTCTTT. It codes for CASSPTTGDTEAFF.

For the CDR3, the DNA is TGTGCCACCAGTGATTTTAGAGGAGGGACAGGGGCCGACACCGGGGAGCTGTTTTTT. As protein: CATSDFRGGTGADTGELFF. The chain uses TRBV24-1 and TRBJ2-2, with 10 bases lining up with TRBD1. The J segment lost 3 bases and the V segment lost 1 base, leaving 10 bases of the junction unmatched. The CDR3 consists of 19 residues. The germline V gene encodes CDR1 KGHDR and CDR2 SFDVKD.

This chain uses TRBV6-5 with TRBJ2-7; TRBD1 matches at 11 bases. V gave up 7 bases and J gave up 3 bases; unmatched junction bases: 8. The germline gives CDR1 MNHEY, CDR2 SVGAGI. CDR3 length: 15 amino acids. CDR3 region: CASKLSGQGGYEQYF. DNA of the CDR3: TGTGCCAGCAAACTATCGGGACAGGGGGGCTACGAGCAGTACTTC.

This clone was observed once. V gene TRBV7-8 combines with J gene TRBJ1-6; D not resolved. Between the trimmed V and J ends, which lost 2 bases and 6 bases, there was a span of 8 bases. There are 14 residues in the CDR3. Per germline, CDR1 SGHVS and CDR2 FQNEAQ. The CDR3 here is CASSLQQLNSPLHF. The CDR3 DNA follows: TGTGCCAGCAGCTTACAACAGCTTAATTCACCCCTCCACTTT.

In this sample, this clone turned up once. This chain uses TRBV7-9 with TRBJ2-2, with TRBD1 matching 8 bases. Trimming removed 3 bases from V and 0 bases from J; junction bases left unmatched: 3. The CDR3 sequence is 16 residues long. The V gene's germline CDR1 is SEHNR and CDR2 FQNEAQ (reference sequence). Here the CDR3 reads CASSLTGDPNTGELFF. In nucleotides, the CDR3 is TGTGCCAGCAGCTTGACAGGGGACCCGAACACCGGGGAGCTGTTTTTT.

The chain links TRBV2 to TRBJ1-1, with TRBD1 as a possible D gene (5 bases). The germline V gene has CDR1 SNHLY and CDR2 FYNNEI. Between the trimmed V and J ends, which lost 8 bases and 1 base, there was a span of 14 bases. The CDR3 is made up of 14 amino acids. CDR3 bases: TGTGCCAGCGTGAGGGGACTGTCGAACACTGAAGCTTTCTTT. Protein product: CASVRGLSNTEAFF. Using reference TRBV2 and TRBJ1-1 for the parts outside the CDR3, the full variable domain is EPEVTQTPSHQVTQMGQEVILRCVPISNHLYFYWYRQILGQKVEFLVSFYNNEISEKSEIFDDQFSVERPDGSNFTLKIRSTKLEDSAMYFCASVRGLSNTEAFFGQGTRLTVV.

This chain uses TRBV19 with TRBJ1-3; 7 nucleotides match TRBD1. The CDR3 is made up of 13 amino acids. Trimming cost V 3 bases and J 9 bases; bases outside gene matches: 5. Germline V gene data show CDR1 as LNHDA and CDR2 as SQIVND (reference sequence). The CDR3 nucleotides are TGTGCCAGTAGTATCGGACAGGCGGGCACCATATATTTT. The encoded protein is CASSIGQAGTIYF. Using reference TRBV19 and TRBJ1-3 for the parts outside the CDR3, the full variable domain is DGGITQSPKYLFRKEGQNVTLSCEQNLNHDAMYWYRQDPGQGLRLIYYSQIVNDFQKGDIAEGYSVSREKKESFPLTVTSAQKNPTAFYLCASSIGQAGTIYFGEGSWLTVV.

The genes are TRBV28 and TRBJ1-5; the D gene is possibly TRBD1 (6 bases). This CDR3 region has 13 residues. Trimming stripped 10 bases from V and 9 bases from J, with 19 bases between. Germline CDR1 reads MDHEN; CDR2 reads SYDVKM. CDR3 residues: CATRRAGERPQHF. The CDR3 bases are TGTGCCACCAGACGGGCAGGGGAAAGGCCCCAGCATTTT.

V is TRBV10-2 and J is TRBJ2-7; D is unresolved. V lost 8 bases and J lost 3, with 20 bases in between. This CDR3 contains 15 residues. CDR1 is WSHSY and CDR2 is SAAADI in the germline V gene. Here the CDR3 reads CASFSSLAEFYEQYF. The CDR3 coding sequence is TGCGCCAGCTTCTCATCTCTTGCGGAGTTCTACGAGCAGTACTTC.

This clone was observed a few times. The V gene is TRBV15, the J gene TRBJ2-6, with D tentatively TRBD1 (6 bases). The germline gives CDR1 LNHNV, CDR2 YYDKDF (reference sequence). The CDR3 length is 15 residues. With 5 bases removed from V and 2 bases from J, the gap between germline ends came to 10 bases. The CDR3 spells CATSPHRAGANVLTF. For the CDR3, the DNA is TGTGCCACCAGCCCCCACAGGGCTGGGGCCAACGTCCTGACTTTC.

The chain couples TRBV28 to TRBJ1-5; weak D call: TRBD1 (5 bases). This CDR3 has 14 residues. Germline assignment: CDR1 MDHEN and CDR2 SYDVKM. The V gene lost 4 bases and the J gene lost 6 bases, with 13 bases spanning the gap. The CDR3: CASSYVGGIQPQHF. As DNA, the CDR3 is TGTGCCAGCAGTTACGTCGGGGGGATTCAGCCCCAGCATTTT.

The chain couples TRBV5-4 to TRBJ2-3; possibly TRBD2 for D (5 bases). Germline V lookup: CDR1 SGHNT, CDR2 YYREEE (reference sequence). The CDR3 runs 16 residues. The V end lost 4 bases, the J end lost 0 bases, and 15 bases lay between the germline ends. Here the CDR3 reads CASSTPQQRSTDTQYF. The CDR3 DNA follows: TGTGCCAGCAGCACCCCGCAGCAGCGGAGCACAGATACGCAGTATTTT.

In nucleotides, the CDR3 is TGTGCCAGCAGTTTTGCCAGGGACACTGAAGCTTTCTTT. Amino acids: CASSFARDTEAFF. The rearrangement joins TRBV6-5 to TRBJ1-1; D possibly corresponds to TRBD1 (5 bases). The germline V gene encodes CDR1 MNHEY and CDR2 SVGAGI. The CDR3 runs to 13 residues. The V and J ends lost 4 bases and 3 bases respectively, with 9 bases between them.

The count of this clone is one. The chain links TRBV5-1 to TRBJ2-1; TRBD2 aligns across 12 bases. The CDR3 length is 16 residues. The germline V gene has CDR1 SGHRS and CDR2 YFSETQ. V shed 4 bases, J shed 4 bases, and the junction held 6 bases outside the gene matches. CDR3 coding DNA: TGCGCCAGCAGCGGAACTAGCGGGAGGTTATACAATGAGCAGTTCTTC. Its translation: CASSGTSGRLYNEQFF.

The V call is TRBV28, the J call TRBJ1-2; D is possibly TRBD1 (5 bases). Trimming removed 7 bases from V and 3 bases from J, with 15 bases in between. The germline V gene encodes CDR1 MDHEN and CDR2 SYDVKM. The CDR3 totals 14 residues. CDR3 in amino acids: CASTEGPFDYGYTF. CDR3 sequence (DNA): TGTGCCAGCACGGAGGGGCCGTTTGACTATGGCTACACCTTC.

This chain links TRBV19 with TRBJ1-2; TRBD1 is a possible D gene (5 bases). The CDR3 is 13 amino acids. Germline V lookup: CDR1 LNHDA, CDR2 SQIVND (reference sequence). V was cut by 4 bases and J by 3 bases, with 9 bases left in between. CDR3 protein: CASSKGYHYGYTF. In nucleotides, the CDR3 is TGTGCCAGTAGTAAGGGGTATCACTATGGCTACACCTTC.

The J gene is TRBJ1-5, the V gene TRBV29-1; D is perhaps TRBD1 (5 bases). This CDR3 is built from 13 residues. Germline lookup yields CDR1 SQVTM and CDR2 ANQGSEA. Trimming took off 4 bases at V and 1 base at J, with 8 bases between the two ends. CDR3 sequence: CSVVAGSNQPQHF. In DNA, the CDR3 is TGCAGCGTTGTGGCAGGGAGCAATCAGCCCCAGCATTTT.

V and J are TRBV5-1 and TRBJ2-1; the D gene is possibly TRBD2 (5 bases). The CDR3 length is 12 residues. Trimming shortened V by 2 bases and J by 7 bases, and 7 bases separated the two germline ends. Per germline, CDR1 SGHRS and CDR2 YFSETQ. CDR3 nucleotide sequence: TGCGCCAGCAGCTTAGAGGGTAATGAGCAGTTCTTC. Its translation: CASSLEGNEQFF.

This clone was counted only a few times. The chain is built from TRBV5-1 and TRBJ1-1, with no clear D. This CDR3 has 16 amino acids. Germline CDR1 SGHRS, CDR2 YFSETQ. The V gene lost 6 bases and the J gene lost 0 bases, with 18 bases spanning the gap. DNA of the CDR3: TGCGCCAGCACCCAAACCTCAGGACTTCTGAACACTGAAGCTTTCTTT. Protein product: CASTQTSGLLNTEAFF.